This TCR beta chain appears in the sequencing data of a study of shared clonotypes between healthy human individuals. Deep level was the assay's run setting. As handled by the study authors: Because ImmunoSEQ provided only junction sequences with no quality scores, the filtering differed. Profiling relied on immunoSEQ multiplex PCR, and the TCRdb table lists in-frame clones only, not all of them. For V, J and clone size, that table is used; D and trimming come from the DNA. The repertoire has around 1.4 million clones, less than 99% of them found once; the top ten carry about 0.34%. About this clone itself: Its antigen is not identified.

This CDR3 has 12 residues. Germline CDR1 reads SNHLY; CDR2 reads FYNNEI. Trimming removed 4 bases from V and 8 bases from J, with 9 bases in between. Points from the study as a whole: Depth of sequencing was expected to influence donor clonotype sharing. The rarefaction results pointed to incomplete sorted-subset sequencing despite large depth.

The V and J genes are TRBV2 and TRBJ1-5; no firm D call. Input material: naive CD4+ T cells sorted from blood. Subset denoted: CD45RA+ positively selected. This TCR came from a man aged 30-40 years in good health. CDR3 sequence: CASSVPGKPQHF. In DNA, the CDR3 is TGTGCCAGCAGTGTGCCCGGGAAGCCCCAGCATTTT.